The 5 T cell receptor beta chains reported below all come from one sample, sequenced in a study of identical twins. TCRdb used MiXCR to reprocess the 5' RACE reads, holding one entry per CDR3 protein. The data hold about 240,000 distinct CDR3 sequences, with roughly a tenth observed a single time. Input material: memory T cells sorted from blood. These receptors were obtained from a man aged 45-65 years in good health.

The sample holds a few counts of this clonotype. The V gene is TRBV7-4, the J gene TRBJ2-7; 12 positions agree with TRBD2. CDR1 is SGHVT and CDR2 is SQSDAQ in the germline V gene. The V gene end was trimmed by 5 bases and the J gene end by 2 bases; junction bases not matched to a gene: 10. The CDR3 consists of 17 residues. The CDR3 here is CASSLTSGGYLTYEQYF. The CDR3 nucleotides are TGTGCCAGCAGCCTGACTAGCGGGGGCTATTTAACCTACGAGCAGTACTTC.

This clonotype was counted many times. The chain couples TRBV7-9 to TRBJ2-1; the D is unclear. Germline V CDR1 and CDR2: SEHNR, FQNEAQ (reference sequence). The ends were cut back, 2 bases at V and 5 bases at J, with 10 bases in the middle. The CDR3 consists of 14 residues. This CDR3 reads CASSLMRRDNEQFF. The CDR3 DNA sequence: TGTGCCAGCAGCTTAATGCGAAGGGACAATGAGCAGTTCTTC.

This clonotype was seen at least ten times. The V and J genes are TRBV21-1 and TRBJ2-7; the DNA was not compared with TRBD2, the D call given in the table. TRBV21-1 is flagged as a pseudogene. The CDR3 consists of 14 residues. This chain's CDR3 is CASSTLAGTYEQYF. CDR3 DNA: TGTGCCAGCAGCACTCTAGCGGGAACCTACGAGCAGTACTTC.

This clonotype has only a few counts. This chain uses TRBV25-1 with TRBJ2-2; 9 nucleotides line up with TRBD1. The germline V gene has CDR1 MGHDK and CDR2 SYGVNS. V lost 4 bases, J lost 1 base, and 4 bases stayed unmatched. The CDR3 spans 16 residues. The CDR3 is CASSAGTGRNTGELFF. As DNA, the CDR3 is TGTGCCAGCAGTGCCGGGACAGGGAGGAACACCGGGGAGCTGTTTTTT. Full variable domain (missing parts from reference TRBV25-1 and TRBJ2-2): EADIYQTPRYLVIGTGKKITLECSQTMGHDKMYWYQQDPGMELHLIHYSYGVNSTEKGDLSSESTVSRIRTEHFPLTLESARPSHTSQYLCASSAGTGRNTGELFFGEGSRLTVL.

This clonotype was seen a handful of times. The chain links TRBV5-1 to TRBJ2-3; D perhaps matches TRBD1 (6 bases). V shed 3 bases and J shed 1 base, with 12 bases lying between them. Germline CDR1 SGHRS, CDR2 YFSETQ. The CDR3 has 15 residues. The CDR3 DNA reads TGCGCCAGCAGCTCTCAGGGGATTGGCACAGATACGCAGTATTTT. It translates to CASSSQGIGTDTQYF.